The sequence of this T cell receptor (beta chain) was determined in a study of OX40 agonist ivuxolimab in advanced cancers. This clone was seen only once. Its cognate antigen is unknown. The study's findings and limits: By week 6 at 0.1 to 3.0 mg/kg, blood CD4+ and CD8+ T cells had expanded clonally. Normalized T-cell clonal expansion was also low in a subset of nonresponders.

The method was immunoSEQ multiplex PCR; TCRdb's version includes in-frame clones alone and lacks a portion of them. Among 89,000 or so clones, more than 80% were seen once, and the ten largest hold under 9.5%. CDR3 length equals 15 residues. V was shortened by 4 bases and J by 1 base, with 12 bases between the two germline ends. CDR1 SGDLS and CDR2 YYNGEE come from the germline V gene. This rearrangement joins TRBV9 to TRBJ1-5; D may be TRBD1 (5 bases). The TCR sequence derives from an adult with an advanced solid tumor such as melanoma, head and neck, liver or kidney cancer. The sample consisted of CD4+ or CD8+ T cells sorted from blood, taken in a trial of the OX40 agonist ivuxolimab. The CDR3 loop reads CASSFSGTSNQPQHF. DNA of the CDR3: TGTGCCAGCAGCTTTTCCGGGACCAGCAATCAGCCCCAGCATTTT.